A selection of T cell receptor beta chains follows, all from one sample in a study of spatial heterogeneity in lung cancer. MiXCR was run by TCRdb on the 5' RACE reads, yielding one entry per CDR3 protein. The sample has roughly 120,000 distinct CDR3 sequences; more than 10% are singletons. Sequenced here: PBMCs, sampled at follow-up. Every receptor here comes from a male donor with early-stage non-small cell lung cancer. The CDR3 runs from the conserved cysteine through the conserved F or W. D genes are given only for firm matches. Not all rows give a size; the values are once, few, many and, for expanded clones, a class.

v_call: TRBV12-3/TRBV12-4
j_call: TRBJ1-2
clone_size: many
d_call: TRBD1
cdr3_length: 14
cdr3_aa: CASRPRQGGNGYTF
cdr3_nt: TGTGCCAGCAGACCACGACAGGGCGGGAATGGCTACACCTTC

v_call: TRBV6-1
j_call: TRBJ2-1
clone_size: .
d_call: .
cdr3_length: 13
cdr3_aa: CASHRASYNEQFF
cdr3_nt: TGTGCCAGTCACAGGGCTTCCTACAATGAGCAGTTCTTC

v_call: TRBV5-1
j_call: TRBJ2-7
clone_size: .
d_call: TRBD1
cdr3_length: 16
cdr3_aa: CASSLASGQGTYEQYF
cdr3_nt: TGCGCCAGCAGCTTGGCCTCAGGACAGGGCACCTACGAGCAGTACTTC

v_call: TRBV20-1
j_call: TRBJ2-3
clone_size: .
d_call: .
cdr3_length: 16
cdr3_aa: CSAPPAGRGITDTQYF
cdr3_nt: TGCAGTGCTCCTCCTGCGGGGCGAGGTATCACAGATACGCAGTATTTT

v_call: TRBV24-1
j_call: TRBJ2-1
clone_size: .
d_call: .
cdr3_length: 16
cdr3_aa: CATSDRDPGAYNEQFF
cdr3_nt: TGTGCCACCAGTGATAGGGACCCCGGAGCCTACAATGAGCAGTTCTTC

v_call: TRBV5-1
j_call: TRBJ2-7
clone_size: .
d_call: TRBD2
cdr3_length: 17
cdr3_aa: CASSSGTSGILTYEQYF
cdr3_nt: TGCGCCAGCAGCAGCGGGACTAGCGGGATCCTTACCTACGAGCAGTACTTC

v_call: TRBV18
j_call: TRBJ2-7
clone_size: .
d_call: .
cdr3_length: 15
cdr3_aa: CASSPKRGPSYEQYF
cdr3_nt: TGTGCCAGCTCTCCCAAGCGAGGGCCCTCCTACGAGCAGTACTTC

v_call: TRBV2
j_call: TRBJ2-7
clone_size: .
d_call: TRBD2
cdr3_length: 13
cdr3_aa: CASIAGDPYEQYF
cdr3_nt: TGTGCCAGCATAGCGGGGGATCCCTACGAGCAGTACTTC

v_call: TRBV3-1
j_call: TRBJ2-2
clone_size: many
d_call: .
cdr3_length: 16
cdr3_aa: CASSQDWGLNTGELFF
cdr3_nt: TGTGCCAGCAGCCAAGATTGGGGACTCAACACCGGGGAGCTGTTTTTT

v_call: TRBV9
j_call: TRBJ2-7
clone_size: .
d_call: .
cdr3_length: 15
cdr3_aa: CASSVAIGRRDEQYF
cdr3_nt: TGTGCCAGCAGCGTAGCTATTGGGCGGCGGGACGAGCAGTACTTC

v_call: TRBV11-2
j_call: TRBJ1-1
clone_size: .
d_call: .
cdr3_length: 14
cdr3_aa: CASSPWDGNTEAFF
cdr3_nt: TGTGCCAGCAGCCCCTGGGACGGTAACACTGAAGCTTTCTTT

v_call: TRBV5-4
j_call: TRBJ1-2
clone_size: many
d_call: TRBD1
cdr3_length: 13
cdr3_aa: CASSRDRVYGYTF
cdr3_nt: TGTGCCAGCAGCAGGGACAGGGTCTATGGCTACACCTTC

v_call: TRBV25-1
j_call: TRBJ2-5
clone_size: few
d_call: .
cdr3_length: 14
cdr3_aa: CASKEVGGQETQYF
cdr3_nt: TGTGCCAGCAAGGAGGTCGGAGGGCAAGAGACCCAGTACTTC

v_call: TRBV28
j_call: TRBJ2-1
clone_size: few
d_call: TRBD1
cdr3_length: 15
cdr3_aa: CASSLRGQGYNEQFF
cdr3_nt: TGTGCCAGCAGTTTAAGAGGACAGGGCTACAATGAGCAGTTCTTC

v_call: TRBV2
j_call: TRBJ2-2
clone_size: .
d_call: .
cdr3_length: 15
cdr3_aa: CASSGLRGAVGELFF
cdr3_nt: TGTGCCAGCAGTGGGTTGCGTGGGGCTGTCGGGGAGCTGTTTTTT

v_call: TRBV29-1
j_call: TRBJ1-2
clone_size: many
d_call: .
cdr3_length: 13
cdr3_aa: CSVEFIANYGYTF
cdr3_nt: TGCAGCGTTGAGTTCATAGCTAACTATGGCTACACCTTC

v_call: TRBV9
j_call: TRBJ2-2
clone_size: once
d_call: .
cdr3_length: 15
cdr3_aa: CASSPRTINTGELFF
cdr3_nt: TGTGCCAGCAGCCCCCGGACAATAAACACCGGGGAGCTGTTTTTT

v_call: TRBV7-8
j_call: TRBJ2-1
clone_size: few
d_call: .
cdr3_length: 13
cdr3_aa: CASSKQGSNEQFF
cdr3_nt: TGTGCCAGCAGCAAACAGGGTTCGAATGAGCAGTTCTTC

v_call: TRBV5-1
j_call: TRBJ2-7
clone_size: many
d_call: .
cdr3_length: 11
cdr3_aa: CASSSLYEQYF
cdr3_nt: TGCGCCAGCAGCTCACTTTACGAGCAGTACTTC

v_call: TRBV4-1
j_call: TRBJ2-6
clone_size: many
d_call: .
cdr3_length: 15
cdr3_aa: CASSHLWGRANVLTF
cdr3_nt: TGCGCCAGCAGCCATCTATGGGGGAGGGCCAACGTCCTGACTTTC

v_call: TRBV21-1
j_call: TRBJ2-1
clone_size: .
d_call: .
cdr3_length: 17
cdr3_aa: CASSNGPRRGLSNEQFF
cdr3_nt: TGTGCCAGCAGCAATGGGCCCCGCCGAGGGTTATCCAATGAGCAGTTCTTC

v_call: TRBV10-1
j_call: TRBJ1-6
clone_size: .
d_call: .
cdr3_length: 13
cdr3_aa: CASSDTSNSPLHF
cdr3_nt: TGCGCCAGCAGTGATACGTCTAATTCACCCCTCCACTTT

v_call: TRBV27
j_call: TRBJ2-3
clone_size: .
d_call: .
cdr3_length: 14
cdr3_aa: CASINTGSTDTQYF
cdr3_nt: TGTGCCAGCATAAACACAGGGAGCACAGATACGCAGTATTTT

v_call: TRBV6-5
j_call: TRBJ2-1
clone_size: few
d_call: TRBD1
cdr3_length: 13
cdr3_aa: CASLQGAGGKQFF
cdr3_nt: TGTGCCAGCCTTCAGGGGGCAGGTGGGAAGCAGTTCTTC

v_call: TRBV4-1
j_call: TRBJ1-1
clone_size: few
d_call: .
cdr3_length: 16
cdr3_aa: CASSQQEGGLNTEAFF
cdr3_nt: TGCGCCAGCAGCCAGCAAGAGGGCGGGTTGAACACTGAAGCTTTCTTT

v_call: TRBV19
j_call: TRBJ1-5
clone_size: .
d_call: TRBD1
cdr3_length: 14
cdr3_aa: CASTQTGAHQPQHF
cdr3_nt: TGTGCCAGTACTCAAACAGGGGCACATCAGCCCCAGCATTTT

v_call: TRBV19
j_call: TRBJ2-3
clone_size: few
d_call: .
cdr3_length: 14
cdr3_aa: CASSIDPASDTQYF
cdr3_nt: TGTGCCAGTAGTATAGACCCAGCCTCAGATACGCAGTATTTT

v_call: TRBV4-1
j_call: TRBJ1-3
clone_size: many
d_call: .
cdr3_length: 18
cdr3_aa: CASSLREGAVFSGNTIYF
cdr3_nt: TGCGCCAGCAGCCTCAGGGAGGGTGCGGTTTTCTCTGGAAACACCATATATTTT

v_call: TRBV28
j_call: TRBJ2-7
clone_size: many
d_call: TRBD2
cdr3_length: 15
cdr3_aa: CASTTAGGRANEQYF
cdr3_nt: TGTGCCAGCACCACAGCGGGGGGGCGAGCTAACGAGCAGTACTTC

v_call: TRBV18
j_call: TRBJ1-5
clone_size: .
d_call: TRBD1
cdr3_length: 16
cdr3_aa: CASSLGQGRGNQPQHF
cdr3_nt: TGTGCCAGCTCCCTTGGACAGGGAAGGGGCAATCAGCCCCAGCATTTT

v_call: TRBV5-1
j_call: TRBJ1-1
clone_size: many
d_call: TRBD1
cdr3_length: 16
cdr3_aa: CASSIRAGQMNTEAFF
cdr3_nt: TGCGCCAGCAGCATTCGTGCGGGACAGATGAACACTGAAGCTTTCTTT

v_call: TRBV6-5
j_call: TRBJ1-2
clone_size: many
d_call: TRBD1
cdr3_length: 16
cdr3_aa: CASSYSSGGVPNGYTF
cdr3_nt: TGTGCCAGCAGTTACTCCTCAGGGGGCGTTCCAAATGGCTACACCTTC

v_call: TRBV10-3
j_call: TRBJ1-1
clone_size: many
d_call: .
cdr3_length: 16
cdr3_aa: CAISERAAGLWGEAFF
cdr3_nt: TGTGCCATCAGTGAAAGGGCCGCGGGCCTTTGGGGTGAAGCTTTCTTT

v_call: TRBV7-3
j_call: TRBJ2-2
clone_size: few
d_call: .
cdr3_length: 15
cdr3_aa: CASSLVGTNTGELFF
cdr3_nt: TGTGCCAGCAGCTTAGTGGGGACGAACACCGGGGAGCTGTTTTTT

v_call: TRBV7-8
j_call: TRBJ1-2
clone_size: few
d_call: .
cdr3_length: 14
cdr3_aa: CASSLAGSASGYTF
cdr3_nt: TGTGCCAGCAGCTTAGCGGGTTCGGCATCTGGCTACACCTTC

v_call: TRBV12-3/TRBV12-4
j_call: TRBJ2-1
clone_size: few
d_call: TRBD2
cdr3_length: 16
cdr3_aa: CASSPLGGGFRDEQFF
cdr3_nt: TGTGCCAGCAGTCCACTCGGGGGGGGGTTCAGGGATGAGCAGTTCTTC

v_call: TRBV20-1
j_call: TRBJ1-5
clone_size: .
d_call: .
cdr3_length: 12
cdr3_aa: CSAWRGDQPQHF
cdr3_nt: TGCAGTGCGTGGAGGGGGGATCAGCCCCAGCATTTT

v_call: TRBV20-1
j_call: TRBJ2-7
clone_size: few
d_call: TRBD2
cdr3_length: 15
cdr3_aa: CSARDRSGINYEQYF
cdr3_nt: TGCAGTGCTAGAGATAGGAGCGGGATCAATTACGAGCAGTACTTC

v_call: TRBV19
j_call: TRBJ2-2
clone_size: .
d_call: TRBD2
cdr3_length: 15
cdr3_aa: CASTTSGGNTGELFF
cdr3_nt: TGTGCCAGTACCACTAGCGGGGGGAACACCGGGGAGCTGTTTTTT

v_call: TRBV29-1
j_call: TRBJ2-3
clone_size: many
d_call: .
cdr3_length: 12
cdr3_aa: CSVGLAPDTQYF
cdr3_nt: TGCAGCGTTGGGCTAGCACCAGATACGCAGTATTTT

v_call: TRBV19
j_call: TRBJ2-1
clone_size: .
d_call: .
cdr3_length: 17
cdr3_aa: CASSIPPQTPLEHEQFF
cdr3_nt: TGTGCCAGTAGTATACCTCCTCAAACCCCCCTGGAACATGAGCAGTTCTTC

v_call: TRBV6-5
j_call: TRBJ1-4
clone_size: many
d_call: .
cdr3_length: 14
cdr3_aa: CASSYRGYNEKLFF
cdr3_nt: TGTGCCAGCAGTTACCGGGGATATAATGAAAAACTGTTTTTT